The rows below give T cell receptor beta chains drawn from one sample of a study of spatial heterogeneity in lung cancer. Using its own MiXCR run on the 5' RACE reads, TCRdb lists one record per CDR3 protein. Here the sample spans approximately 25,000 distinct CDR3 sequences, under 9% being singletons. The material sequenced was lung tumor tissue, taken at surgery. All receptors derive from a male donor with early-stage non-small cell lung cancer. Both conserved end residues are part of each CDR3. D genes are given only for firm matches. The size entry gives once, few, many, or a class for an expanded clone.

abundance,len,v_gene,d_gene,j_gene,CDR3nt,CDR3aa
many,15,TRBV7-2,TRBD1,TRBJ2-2,TGTGCCAGCAGCTCTGGACAGGGGTGGGCCGGGGAGCTGTTTTTT,CASSSGQGWAGELFF
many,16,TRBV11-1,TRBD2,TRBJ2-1,TGTGCCATCCGAGGGACTAGCGGGAAGTTCGGGGATGAGCAGTTCTTC,CAIRGTSGKFGDEQFF
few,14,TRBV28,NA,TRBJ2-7,TGTGCCAGCAGCACGCCAGGGGAGGTCTACGAGCAGTACTTC,CASSTPGEVYEQYF
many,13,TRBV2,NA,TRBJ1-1,TGTGCCAGCAGTGAGATAGGGAACACTGAAGCTTTCTTT,CASSEIGNTEAFF
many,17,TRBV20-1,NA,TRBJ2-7,TGCAGTGCTACCGGAGGGGGACTCGGCTCCGCCACCTACGAGCAGTACTTC,CSATGGGLGSATYEQYF
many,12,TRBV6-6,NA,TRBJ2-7,TGTGCCAGCAGCCAAGGGGGTGACGAGCAGTACTTC,CASSQGGDEQYF
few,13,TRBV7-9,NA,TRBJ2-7,TGTGCCAGCAGCCCCTCATTGTTGTGGGAGCAGTACTTC,CASSPSLLWEQYF
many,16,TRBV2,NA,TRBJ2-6,TGTGCCAGCAAAAATACCGGCCCCTCTGGGGCCAACGTCCTGACTTTC,CASKNTGPSGANVLTF
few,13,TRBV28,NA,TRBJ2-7,TGTGCCAGCAGTTTTAGTGGGGGCTACGAGCAGTACTTC,CASSFSGGYEQYF
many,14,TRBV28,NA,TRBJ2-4,TGTGCCAGTACCGGGACACCCGCCAAAAACATTCAGTACTTC,CASTGTPAKNIQYF
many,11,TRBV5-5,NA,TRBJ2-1,TGTGCCAGCAGCCAACGCGTTGAGCAGTTCTTC,CASSQRVEQFF
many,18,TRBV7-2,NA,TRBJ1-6,TGTGCCAGCAGCTTGGCCGCATGGGGAAGGTCCTATAATTCACCCCTCCACTTT,CASSLAAWGRSYNSPLHF
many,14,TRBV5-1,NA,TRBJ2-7,TGCGCCAGCAGCTTGGCGCAGGGGATCTACGAGCAGTACTTC,CASSLAQGIYEQYF